What follows are 3 T cell receptor beta chains derived from one specimen sequenced in a study of CD8 T cells in Susac syndrome (dated by TCRdb to the late 2010s). Library preparation employed the immunoSEQ multiplex PCR assay. RNA was extracted with the RNeasy kit and 0.5 to 1 ug was reverse transcribed using random hexamers. In-frame beta chains were kept once TCRdb had trimmed the public reads at Q25 with fastp and called clones with MiXCR. Identical CDR3 protein sequences are pooled into one entry, listed with their most common genes and DNA. For this sample there are some 400,000 distinct CDR3 sequences; roughly 85% appear just once. 0.09% to 0.15% of the sample goes to the ten largest clones. The sequenced material came from CD8+ T cells from PBMCs. The receptors were gathered from a human donor with multiple sclerosis.

J is TRBJ2-7 and V is TRBV7-9, with 9 bases matching TRBD2. The germline CDR1 and CDR2 sequences are SEHNR and FQNEAQ (reference sequence). V lost 5 bases, J lost 5 bases, and 10 bases stayed unmatched. The CDR3 contains 15 residues. The CDR3 DNA follows: TGTGCCAGCAGCCCAAGCGGGGGGCTCATCGACGAGCAGTACTTC. It is translated as CASSPSGGLIDEQYF. The variable domain in full, with the rest retrieved from reference TRBV7-9 and TRBJ2-7, is DTGVSQNPRHKITKRGQNVTFRCDPISEHNRLYWYRQTLGQGPEFLTYFQNEAQLEKSRLLSDRFSAERPKGSFSTLEIQRTEQGDSAMYLCASSPSGGLIDEQYFGPGTRLTVT.

The rearrangement links TRBV6-2 or TRBV6-3 to TRBJ2-1; 8 bases align to TRBD2. Losses at the gene ends were 8 bases for V and 7 bases for J; bases not matched to a gene: 34. The CDR3 is made up of 22 amino acids. From germline, CDR1 is MNHEY and CDR2 SVGEGT. CDR3 in DNA: TGTGCCAGCTCATGGGGTTCCGGGGCCGGGGCGACAGAGGCTAGCGGGCATAATGAGCAGTTCTTC. It is translated as CASSWGSGAGATEASGHNEQFF.

V gene TRBV9 combines with J gene TRBJ2-1; D gene ambiguous. The CDR3 runs to 13 residues. Germline CDR1 reads SGDLS; CDR2 reads YYNGEE. Trimming left V 0 bases short and J 5 bases short, with 6 bases between. The CDR3 sequence: CASSVAADNEQFF. DNA for the CDR3: TGTGCCAGCAGCGTAGCCGCGGACAATGAGCAGTTCTTC.